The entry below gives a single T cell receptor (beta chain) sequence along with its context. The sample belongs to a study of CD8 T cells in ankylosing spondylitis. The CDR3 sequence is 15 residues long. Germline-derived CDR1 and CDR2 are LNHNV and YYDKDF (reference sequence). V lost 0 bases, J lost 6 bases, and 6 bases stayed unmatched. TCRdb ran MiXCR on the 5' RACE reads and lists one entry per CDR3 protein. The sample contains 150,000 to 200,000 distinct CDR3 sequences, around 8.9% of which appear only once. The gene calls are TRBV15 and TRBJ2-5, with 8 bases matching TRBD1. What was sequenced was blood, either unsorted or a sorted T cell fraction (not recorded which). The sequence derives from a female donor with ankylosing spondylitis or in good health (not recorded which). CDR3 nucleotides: TGTGCCACCAGCAGAGATCGGGCAGGGGGCCAGACCCAGTACTTC. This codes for CATSRDRAGGQTQYF.